This note documents a single T cell receptor (beta chain) sequence. These data come from a study of early stage breast cancer tumors. The overall study: Average read coverage per sample was 9.5 to 10-fold.

Trimming stripped 6 bases from V and 0 bases from J, with 11 bases between. Looked up from germline, CDR1 is MNHEY and CDR2 is SMNVEV (reference sequence). The CDR3 has 14 amino acids. TCRdb keeps only in-frame clones here, not all; method: immunoSEQ multiplex PCR. Of about 28,000 clones listed, roughly three fifths were seen once; the top ten hold nearly 8.5%. Tumor samples used roughly 17-55 mg of diced tissue. Specimen: breast tumor tissue. V and J are TRBV27 and TRBJ1-1; no reliable D call. This clonotype was obtained from a person between 45 and 65 years old with breast cancer. The CDR3 DNA follows: TGTGCCAGCAGGTATCGGGCTATGAACACTGAAGCTTTCTTT. It codes for CASRYRAMNTEAFF.